This is a list of T cell receptor beta chains from one sample in a study of cytotoxic CD8 clonotypes in ibrutinib-treated CLL. Produced via immunoSEQ multiplex PCR; TCRdb's table is partial and in-frame only. Among some 120,000 clones, 80% to 90% were seen once, and the ten largest hold less than 4%. Sample: PBMCs, taken after 24 months of ibrutinib treatment. All receptors come from a human donor with chronic lymphocytic leukemia. Both conserved end residues are part of each CDR3. Fields, in order: clone size, V gene, D gene, J gene, CDR3 DNA, CDR3 protein. D genes are given only for firm matches. The size entry is marked missing in some rows and otherwise reads once, few, many or a size class.

abundance: -
v_gene: TRBV18
d_gene: TRBD2
j_gene: TRBJ2-3
CDR3nt: TGTGCCAGCTCACCACCGCTGGCGGGGGTAGATACGCAGTATTTT
CDR3aa: CASSPPLAGVDTQYF

abundance: -
v_gene: TRBV18
d_gene: TRBD1
j_gene: TRBJ1-3
CDR3nt: TGTGCCAGCTCCCCACAGGGGTACGGAAACACCATATATTTT
CDR3aa: CASSPQGYGNTIYF

abundance: -
v_gene: TRBV7-8
d_gene: -
j_gene: TRBJ1-3
CDR3nt: TGTGCCAGCAGCTTAGCGCCCGGTCGCCTGCGGAGAGGAAACACCATATATTTT
CDR3aa: CASSLAPGRLRRGNTIYF

abundance: -
v_gene: TRBV5-6
d_gene: -
j_gene: TRBJ1-4
CDR3nt: TGTGCCAGCAGCTTGCACGGGGGAACTAATGAAAAACTGTTTTTT
CDR3aa: CASSLHGGTNEKLFF

abundance: -
v_gene: TRBV6-5
d_gene: -
j_gene: TRBJ1-5
CDR3nt: TGTGCCAGCAGTTACTCGAGGAATCAGCCCCAGCATTTT
CDR3aa: CASSYSRNQPQHF

abundance: -
v_gene: TRBV19
d_gene: -
j_gene: TRBJ1-5
CDR3nt: TGTGCCAGTAGTGGGACTGGGGGGATTCAGCCCCAGCATTTT
CDR3aa: CASSGTGGIQPQHF

abundance: -
v_gene: TRBV6-6
d_gene: -
j_gene: TRBJ2-1
CDR3nt: TGTGCCAGCAGTTACTCCTCCATCAAATACAATGAGCAGTTCTTC
CDR3aa: CASSYSSIKYNEQFF

abundance: -
v_gene: TRBV11-2
d_gene: -
j_gene: TRBJ2-3
CDR3nt: TGTGCCAGCAGCTTGGAGGCAGATACGCAGTATTTT
CDR3aa: CASSLEADTQYF

abundance: once
v_gene: TRBV28
d_gene: -
j_gene: TRBJ1-4
CDR3nt: TGTGCCGGCGGCGGGCAGCCTAATGAAAAACTGTTTTTT
CDR3aa: CAGGGQPNEKLFF

abundance: -
v_gene: TRBV5-6
d_gene: -
j_gene: TRBJ1-3
CDR3nt: TGTGCCAGCAGGCCCCCAGGGCCCTCAGGAAACACCATATATTTT
CDR3aa: CASRPPGPSGNTIYF

abundance: once
v_gene: TRBV29-1
d_gene: TRBD1
j_gene: TRBJ2-3
CDR3nt: TGCAGCGTTTGGGACAGGGGTAGGGACACAGATACGCAGTATTTT
CDR3aa: CSVWDRGRDTDTQYF

abundance: -
v_gene: TRBV10-3
d_gene: -
j_gene: TRBJ2-3
CDR3nt: TGTGCCATCAGTGCCGGGGCCAGTAGCACAGATACGCAGTATTTT
CDR3aa: CAISAGASSTDTQYF

abundance: once
v_gene: TRBV5-4
d_gene: -
j_gene: TRBJ1-2
CDR3nt: TGTGCCAGCAGCTTGTATGGCGGGTTTAACTATGGCTACACCTTC
CDR3aa: CASSLYGGFNYGYTF

abundance: -
v_gene: TRBV5-1
d_gene: -
j_gene: TRBJ2-3
CDR3nt: TGCGCCAGCAGAAAGGGGTCCCCTAGCACAGATACGCAGTATTTT
CDR3aa: CASRKGSPSTDTQYF

abundance: -
v_gene: TRBV2
d_gene: -
j_gene: TRBJ1-1
CDR3nt: TGTGCCAGCAGTGCAGAGATGAACACTGAAGCTTTCTTT
CDR3aa: CASSAEMNTEAFF

abundance: -
v_gene: TRBV6-1
d_gene: TRBD1
j_gene: TRBJ2-1
CDR3nt: TGTGCCAGCAGACAGGGGGCCTCCTACAATGAGCAGTTCTTC
CDR3aa: CASRQGASYNEQFF

abundance: -
v_gene: TRBV18
d_gene: TRBD2
j_gene: TRBJ2-1
CDR3nt: TGTGCCAGCTCACGGCCGGCTAGCGGGGGCCTCTCCTACAATGAGCAGTTCTTC
CDR3aa: CASSRPASGGLSYNEQFF

abundance: -
v_gene: TRBV5-4
d_gene: TRBD2
j_gene: TRBJ2-5
CDR3nt: TGTGCCAGCAGCTTGGCAGGGAGGGCCCAAGAGACCCAGTACTTC
CDR3aa: CASSLAGRAQETQYF

abundance: -
v_gene: TRBV30
d_gene: TRBD1
j_gene: TRBJ1-1
CDR3nt: TGTGCCTGGAGTGTTGGGACAGTCATGAACACTGAAGCTTTCTTT
CDR3aa: CAWSVGTVMNTEAFF

abundance: once
v_gene: TRBV5-6
d_gene: -
j_gene: TRBJ1-1
CDR3nt: TGTGCCAGCAGCTTGCCTAACCGGGGCGGCACTGAAGCTTTCTTT
CDR3aa: CASSLPNRGGTEAFF

abundance: -
v_gene: TRBV14
d_gene: -
j_gene: TRBJ2-1
CDR3nt: TGTGCCAGCAGCCAAGATCCCCCTGGAAGCTCCTACAATGAGCAGTTCTTC
CDR3aa: CASSQDPPGSSYNEQFF

abundance: once
v_gene: TRBV7-9
d_gene: TRBD1
j_gene: TRBJ2-7
CDR3nt: TGTGCCAGCAGCTCAAAAGGAGGACAGGAAGACTCCTACGAGCAGTACTTC
CDR3aa: CASSSKGGQEDSYEQYF

abundance: -
v_gene: TRBV11-3
d_gene: TRBD1
j_gene: TRBJ1-1
CDR3nt: TGTGCCAGCAGCTCGGGACAGCAGAACACTGAAGCTTTCTTT
CDR3aa: CASSSGQQNTEAFF

abundance: -
v_gene: TRBV5-1
d_gene: -
j_gene: TRBJ1-1
CDR3nt: TGCGCCAGCAGCCTGGCTGGGTTGGGCACTGAAGCTTTCTTT
CDR3aa: CASSLAGLGTEAFF

abundance: -
v_gene: TRBV13
d_gene: TRBD1
j_gene: TRBJ1-4
CDR3nt: TGTGCCAGCAGCTGGAGGGGGACAGATGAAAAACTGTTTTTT
CDR3aa: CASSWRGTDEKLFF

abundance: -
v_gene: TRBV19
d_gene: TRBD2
j_gene: TRBJ2-1
CDR3nt: TGTGCCAGTAGTCGACCCACCCTGGTGACGGGGGGGAGTCACAATGAGCAGTTCTTC
CDR3aa: CASSRPTLVTGGSHNEQFF

abundance: -
v_gene: TRBV10-3
d_gene: TRBD1
j_gene: TRBJ1-6
CDR3nt: TGTGCCATCAGGGGAGGGACAGGGAACAATTCACCCCTCCACTTT
CDR3aa: CAIRGGTGNNSPLHF

abundance: -
v_gene: TRBV4-1
d_gene: -
j_gene: TRBJ1-4
CDR3nt: TGCGCCAGCAGCCAAGTTCCCAGCGTTTCTAATGAAAAACTGTTTTTT
CDR3aa: CASSQVPSVSNEKLFF

abundance: -
v_gene: TRBV7-8
d_gene: -
j_gene: TRBJ1-5
CDR3nt: TGTGCCAGCAGCTTAGGAGGGCCTAGCAATCAGCCCCAGCATTTT
CDR3aa: CASSLGGPSNQPQHF

abundance: -
v_gene: TRBV28
d_gene: TRBD1
j_gene: TRBJ1-4
CDR3nt: TGTGCCAGCAGTCCCTACAGGGGGCGGCGGGAAAAACTGTTTTTT
CDR3aa: CASSPYRGRREKLFF

abundance: once
v_gene: TRBV7-8
d_gene: TRBD1
j_gene: TRBJ2-2
CDR3nt: TGTGCCAGCAGCTTATCCCCGGGACAGACCCTAGTCGGGGAGCTGTTTTTT
CDR3aa: CASSLSPGQTLVGELFF

abundance: -
v_gene: TRBV19
d_gene: -
j_gene: TRBJ1-2
CDR3nt: TGTGCCAGTAGTAGAAACAGGAATGAAGGCTATGGCTACACCTTC
CDR3aa: CASSRNRNEGYGYTF

abundance: -
v_gene: TRBV7-2
d_gene: -
j_gene: TRBJ1-5
CDR3nt: TGTGCCAGCTCGGAGGGGAGCAATCAGCCCCAGCATTTT
CDR3aa: CASSEGSNQPQHF

abundance: once
v_gene: TRBV4-3
d_gene: -
j_gene: TRBJ2-3
CDR3nt: TGCGCCAGCAGCCACACTAGCACAGATACGCAGTATTTT
CDR3aa: CASSHTSTDTQYF

abundance: -
v_gene: TRBV19
d_gene: -
j_gene: TRBJ1-1
CDR3nt: TGTGCCAGTAGTAGGGGAACAGGTATTTACACTGAAGCTTTCTTT
CDR3aa: CASSRGTGIYTEAFF

abundance: -
v_gene: TRBV9
d_gene: -
j_gene: TRBJ2-1
CDR3nt: TGTGCCAGCAGCTACGGGACCAATGAGCAGTTCTTC
CDR3aa: CASSYGTNEQFF